The 15 T cell receptor beta chains below come from one sample, sequenced in a study of T cell repertoires in cytomegalovirus infection (dated by TCRdb to the late 2010s). Sequencing instrument: Illumina HiSeq 1500. TCRdb reprocessed the public reads (quality trimming at Q25 with fastp, clone calling with MiXCR) and kept in-frame beta chains. CDR3 protein duplicates are merged, each entry listing the most common genes and DNA. The sample table records about 450,000 distinct CDR3 sequences; approximately 30% of these occur just once. The ten most abundant clones make up roughly 13% of the sample. The sample consisted of PBMCs. All receptors come from a human donor in good health (CMV status not recorded). Some clones in this sample may be carry-over from other donors' samples.

The chain's CDR3 is CASSVGAGAPAGELFF. The DNA of the CDR3 is TGTGCCAGCAGTGTAGGAGCGGGGGCCCCGGCCGGGGAGCTGTTTTTT. The chain uses TRBV2 and TRBJ2-2; TRBD2 agrees at 8 bases. Trimming removed 4 bases from V and 6 bases from J; junction bases left unmatched: 10. Germline V CDR1 and CDR2: SNHLY, FYNNEI. CDR3 length equals 16 residues.

There are many counts of this clonotype. The rearrangement links TRBV6-2 or TRBV6-3 to TRBJ2-7; 8 nucleotides match TRBD2. The V segment lost 4 bases and the J segment 1 base; nucleotides outside the gene matches: 9. The CDR3 runs to 16 residues. Germline V lookup: CDR1 MNHEY, CDR2 SVGEGT. CDR3 nucleotide sequence: TGTGCCAGCAGTTTCGCTCCTGGCGGGGGGTCCTACGAGCAGTACTTC. Translation: CASSFAPGGGSYEQYF.

This clonotype was detected only a few times. The chain couples TRBV4-2 to TRBJ1-2; 8 nucleotides agree with TRBD1. V lost 0 bases and J lost 2; bases outside the gene matches: 5. This CDR3 has 16 amino acids. In germline, CDR1 is LGHNA, CDR2 YNFKEQ. CDR3 protein: CASSQEGTGLNYGYTF. CDR3 coding DNA: TGTGCCAGCAGCCAAGAAGGGACAGGATTAAACTATGGCTACACCTTC.

This clonotype has a handful of counts. The chain couples TRBV18 to TRBJ2-6; 8 nucleotides line up with TRBD1. V lost 6 bases and J lost 2; bases outside the gene matches: 6. Looked up from germline, CDR1 is KGHSH and CDR2 is LQKENI. The CDR3 is 16 amino acids. CDR3 amino acids: CASSPLDRAGANVLTF. For the CDR3, the DNA is TGTGCCAGCTCCCCCTTGGACAGGGCTGGGGCCAACGTCCTGACTTTC.

This clonotype was observed at least ten times. The V call is TRBV6-1, the J call TRBJ2-5; no clear D. The CDR3 is made up of 12 amino acids. Germline V gene data show CDR1 as MNHNS and CDR2 as SASEGT. V was clipped by 10 bases and J by 7 bases, with 16 bases between them. CDR3 sequence (DNA): TGTGCCACCCCAAGAGACTCCGGGACCCAGTACTTC. Amino acid sequence: CATPRDSGTQYF.

As to this clonotype: A junction boundary mismatches the germline segment, possibly from a read error. In DNA form, the CDR3 reads TGTCCCACCAGCAGAGCGAGCAATCAGCCCCAGCATTTT. Amino acid sequence: CPTSRASNQPQHF. This chain connects TRBV15 to TRBJ1-5; D is uncertain. The CDR3 contains 13 residues. Germline V gene lookup returns CDR1 LNHNV and CDR2 YYDKDF (reference sequence).

This clonotype is a singleton in its sample. The chain carries TRBV7-2 and TRBJ1-2; D is uncertain. Germline-derived CDR1 and CDR2 are SGHTA and FQGNSA. V was shortened by 1 base and J by 4 bases, with 10 bases between the two germline ends. The CDR3 has 14 amino acids. CDR3 nucleotides: TGTGCCAGCAGCTTAGTCTCAGGACTCTATGGCTACACCTTC. This sequence encodes CASSLVSGLYGYTF.

The CDR3 nucleotides read TGTGCCAGCAGTTTTGGCAGGTTCTACGAGCAGTACTTC. As protein: CASSFGRFYEQYF. The chain is built from TRBV12-3 or TRBV12-4 and TRBJ2-7; D uncertain. Trimming took 3 bases from V and 3 from J, leaving 9 bases between them. This CDR3 region has 13 residues.

The chain uses TRBV12-3 or TRBV12-4 and TRBJ2-2; tentatively, D is TRBD1 (5 bases). V lost 6 bases to trimming and J lost 1 base, with 12 bases between them. The CDR3 is 15 amino acids. The DNA for the CDR3 is TGTGCCAGCAGCCCCAGGGTCCTGAACACCGGGGAGCTGTTTTTT. Residues: CASSPRVLNTGELFF.

V usage is TRBV20-1 and J usage is TRBJ1-5; maybe TRBD1 (6 bases). The CDR3 is made up of 13 amino acids. V lost 5 bases to trimming and J lost 3 bases, with 11 bases between them. Germline-derived CDR1 and CDR2 are DFQATT and SNEGSKA (reference sequence). CDR3 in DNA: TGCAGTGCTCAGACAGGCGACAATCAGCCCCAGCATTTT. This sequence encodes CSAQTGDNQPQHF.

This chain connects TRBV7-9 to TRBJ2-1; TRBD2 agrees at 13 bases. Trimming took 4 bases from V and 4 from J; bases not matched to a gene: 7. This CDR3 is 17 amino acids long. Looked up from germline, CDR1 is SEHNR and CDR2 is FQNEAQ (reference sequence). In nucleotides, the CDR3 is TGTGCCAGCAGCTCCCCGACTAGCGGGGGGACATACAATGAGCAGTTCTTC. It encodes CASSSPTSGGTYNEQFF.

The table lists this clonotype with a few counts. J is TRBJ1-2 and V is TRBV6-1; 7 bases are a match to TRBD1. Germline assignment: CDR1 MNHNS and CDR2 SASEGT. This CDR3 region has 15 residues. The J segment lost 1 base and the V segment lost 8 bases, leaving 10 bases of the junction unmatched. CDR3 residues: CASVRTGEFNYGYTF. CDR3 bases: TGTGCCAGCGTCCGGACAGGAGAGTTTAACTATGGCTACACCTTC.

The genes are TRBV4-1 and TRBJ1-2; 7 bases line up with TRBD1. V was clipped by 2 bases and J by 4 bases; unmatched bases: 7. The CDR3 contains 15 residues. The germline V gene has CDR1 MGHRA and CDR2 YSYEKL. The CDR3 protein is CASSQLEDRFYGYTF. The CDR3, as DNA: TGCGCCAGCAGCCAACTCGAGGACAGGTTCTATGGCTACACCTTC.

With regard to this clonotype: One junction end does not reproduce the germline sequence, and a read error may be involved. The chain is built from TRBV7-2 and TRBJ1-5, with D hard to call. Germline V gene sequence: CDR1 SGHTA, CDR2 FQGNSA. This CDR3 region has 13 residues. The CDR3 loop is CASSLSSNQPQLF. CDR3 nucleotide sequence: TGTGCCAGCAGCTTAAGTAGCAATCAGCCCCAGCTTTTT.

A note on this clonotype: This may come from a read error, since a much larger clone is one base off. The genes are TRBV7-9 and TRBJ2-3; 8 bases are shared with TRBD2. V lost 1 base, J lost 1 base, and 10 bases stayed unmatched. The CDR3 contains 18 residues. Germline V lookup: CDR1 SEHNR, CDR2 FQNEAQ (reference sequence). CDR3 bases: TGTGCCAGCAGCTTAGTGATCGGGGGGGCTGTTGGCACAGATACGCAGTATTTT. Translated, it gives CASSLVIGGAVGTDTQYF.